The 26 T cell receptor beta chains below were found in one sample sequenced in a study of blood T cells in healthy people across ages. A sample-barcoded 5' primer and a J-beta primer mix were used in a second PCR of about 6 to 12 cycles. In TCRdb, the 5' RACE reads were re-called with MiXCR into one record per CDR3 protein. The data show 1.5 million to 2 million distinct CDR3 sequences, roughly 27% seen once. The sample comprised blood. The receptors shown here come from a woman aged 25-40 years in good health.

This clonotype was seen a handful of times. This sequence joins TRBV30 and TRBJ2-5; TRBD2 agrees at 9 bases. The CDR3 length is 15 residues. Germline CDR1 GTSNPN, CDR2 SVGIG (reference sequence). V lost 2 bases and J lost 11; bases outside the gene matches: 15. CDR3 region: CAWSNGLAGSREQYF. The CDR3 DNA follows: TGTGCCTGGAGTAATGGTCTAGCGGGGAGTCGGGAGCAGTACTTC.

The chain combines TRBV4-2 with TRBJ2-2; D is unresolved. The CDR3 sequence is 13 residues long. Trimming left V 0 bases short and J 3 bases short, with 2 bases between. Germline assignment: CDR1 LGHNA and CDR2 YNFKEQ. Here the CDR3 DNA reads TGTGCCAGCAGCCAAGATGACACCGGGGAGCTGTTTTTT. Amino acid sequence: CASSQDDTGELFF.

The V and J genes are TRBV7-2 and TRBJ1-2, with D perhaps TRBD1 (6 bases). The CDR3 runs to 16 residues. V lost 6 bases, J lost 7 bases, and 24 bases lay in between. Germline assignment: CDR1 SGHTA and CDR2 FQGNSA. CDR3 in DNA: TGTGCCAGCAGACCACAGGGCCCGGGTAGTAGCGTTGGCTACACCTTC. Protein product: CASRPQGPGSSVGYTF.

This clonotype was picked up a small number of times. The gene calls are TRBV24-1 and TRBJ2-3; 10 bases agree with TRBD2. Unmatched junction bases numbered 7, after V lost 4 bases and J lost 1 base. Germline V gene lookup returns CDR1 KGHDR and CDR2 SFDVKD. The CDR3 has 17 residues. The CDR3 DNA follows: TGTGCCACCAGTGAACCACCCGGGACTAGCGGCACAGATACGCAGTATTTT. Amino acid sequence: CATSEPPGTSGTDTQYF.

The V and J genes are TRBV5-1 and TRBJ2-5; 7 bases match TRBD2. The germline V gene has CDR1 SGHRS and CDR2 YFSETQ. This CDR3 comprises 11 residues. Losses at the gene ends were 3 bases for V and 13 bases for J; bases not matched to a gene: 6. The CDR3 DNA reads as TGCGCCAGCAGCTCGCGACGGGAGGCGTACTTC. Translating gives CASSSRREAYF.

A remark on this clonotype: This could be a read error, since a much larger clone is one nucleotide away. V usage is TRBV5-5 and J usage is TRBJ1-2; D perhaps matches TRBD1 (6 bases). Germline CDR1 SGHKS, CDR2 YYEKEE (reference sequence). This CDR3 is 13 amino acids long. CDR3 amino acids: CASSPDSEYGHTF. CDR3 nucleotide sequence: TGTGCCAGCAGCCCGGACAGCGAGTATGGCCACACCTTC.

Here the CDR3 reads CSANADRNTEAFF. The CDR3, as DNA: TGCAGCGCGAACGCGGACAGGAACACTGAAGCTTTCTTT. The gene calls are TRBV29-1 and TRBJ1-1; perhaps TRBD1 as D (6 bases). Per the germline V gene, CDR1 is SQVTM and CDR2 is ANQGSEA. Deletions cut 7 bases from V and 1 base from J, with 13 bases between. The CDR3 is 13 amino acids.

In this sample, this clonotype turned up many times. The rearrangement links TRBV29-1 to TRBJ2-1; unclear D gene. The CDR3 loop spans 13 amino acids. The germline gives CDR1 SQVTM, CDR2 ANQGSEA. The ends were cut back, 7 bases at V and 7 bases at J, with 17 bases in the middle. CDR3 in DNA: TGCAGCGGGGTCTCGGGCTTAGGGAATGAGCAGTTCTTC. This sequence encodes CSGVSGLGNEQFF.

This clonotype was observed a few times. J is TRBJ1-5 and V is TRBV7-9, with a possible D match to TRBD1 (6 bases). Deletions cut 4 bases from V and 0 bases from J, with 10 bases between. This CDR3 region has 15 residues. Germline CDR1 reads SEHNR; CDR2 reads FQNEAQ (reference sequence). The CDR3 coding sequence is TGTGCCAGCAGCTCTTCGACAGGTAGCAATCAGCCCCAGCATTTT. Translating it yields CASSSSTGSNQPQHF.

This clonotype was picked up a small number of times. The CDR3 DNA reads as TGTGCCACCAGGGCCTCTCGGGGGGCCAACGTCCTGACTTTC. It specifies CATRASRGANVLTF. V gene TRBV24-1 combines with J gene TRBJ2-6, with D unclear. Per germline, CDR1 KGHDR and CDR2 SFDVKD. This CDR3 region has 14 residues. The V end was cut by 7 bases, the J end by 4 bases, with 10 bases between.

V is TRBV29-1 and J is TRBJ2-5; D gene unclear. In germline, CDR1 is SQVTM, CDR2 ANQGSEA. V was cut by 7 bases and J by 7 bases, with 13 bases left in between. This CDR3 region has 11 residues. CDR3 region: CSAPALGTQYF. CDR3 nucleotide sequence: TGCAGCGCCCCCGCGTTGGGGACCCAGTACTTC.

V gene TRBV9 combines with J gene TRBJ1-1; D is perhaps TRBD1 (5 bases). Germline CDR1 is SGDLS and CDR2 is YYNGEE. Between the trimmed V and J ends, which lost 0 bases and 11 bases, there was a span of 14 bases. The CDR3 spans 13 residues. DNA for the CDR3: TGTGCCAGCAGCGTAGCTACAGAGGGGATGGCTTTCTTT. This gives the protein CASSVATEGMAFF.

The table lists this clonotype with a few counts. This chain connects TRBV6-5 to TRBJ2-2, with D maybe TRBD1 (6 bases). CDR3 length: 16 residues. Trimming stripped 4 bases from V and 6 bases from J, with 18 bases between. Germline assignment: CDR1 MNHEY and CDR2 SVGAGI. The DNA of the CDR3 is TGTGCCAGCAGTTGGAGGAACAGGGTATCGGCCGGGGAGCTGTTTTTT. Its translation: CASSWRNRVSAGELFF.

This clonotype was observed many times. CDR3 nucleotides: TGCGCCAGCGAAACAGGGTCTGGGGCCAACGTCCTGACTTTC. Translation: CASETGSGANVLTF. The V and J genes are TRBV5-1 and TRBJ2-6; tentatively, D is TRBD1 (6 bases). The CDR3 has 14 residues. In germline, CDR1 is SGHRS, CDR2 YFSETQ. Trimming removed 7 bases at V and 1 base at J, with 9 bases between.

The chain combines TRBV20-1 with TRBJ2-1; 11 bases fit TRBD2. The CDR3 spans 16 residues. With 1 base clipped from V and 6 bases from J, the junction kept 8 bases outside the gene matches. Germline-derived CDR1 and CDR2 are DFQATT and SNEGSKA (reference sequence). The CDR3 DNA is TGCAGTGCTAGAGGGGATACTAGCGGGAGAGGCAATGAGCAGTTCTTC. Translation: CSARGDTSGRGNEQFF.

The chain couples TRBV12-3 or TRBV12-4 to TRBJ1-1; no reliable D call. The CDR3 sequence is 13 residues long. With 6 bases removed from V and 0 bases from J, the gap between germline ends came to 8 bases. The CDR3 nucleotides are TGTGCCAGCAGCGTACACTTGAACACTGAAGCTTTCTTT. Protein: CASSVHLNTEAFF.

Concerning this clonotype: An end of the junction does not agree with germline; a read error may underlie this. V gene TRBV10-2 combines with J gene TRBJ1-6, with 7 bases identical to TRBD1. This CDR3 comprises 15 residues. Germline loops: CDR1 WSHSY, CDR2 SAAADI. CDR3 residues: CVSRADRAPNSPLHF. CDR3 DNA sequence: TGCGTCAGCAGAGCCGACAGGGCACCGAATTCACCCCTCCACTTT.

Ten or more counts support this clonotype. V is TRBV7-2 and J is TRBJ2-5; 8 bases match TRBD1. The germline V gene has CDR1 SGHTA and CDR2 FQGNSA. CDR3 length: 16 amino acids. The junction had 12 bases not matched to a gene; V was cut back by 4 bases and J by 5 bases. The chain's CDR3 is CASSSLRAGGAETQYF. Written as DNA, the CDR3 is TGTGCCAGCAGCTCCCTACGGGCAGGGGGCGCCGAGACCCAGTACTTC.

This clonotype was counted many times. The V and J genes are TRBV29-1 and TRBJ2-5; D is perhaps TRBD2 (5 bases). Looked up from germline, CDR1 is SQVTM and CDR2 is ANQGSEA. This CDR3 region has 12 residues. Trimming removed 7 bases from V and 2 bases from J, with 11 bases in between. The CDR3 DNA sequence: TGCAGCGCCGGCCGGGGACAAGAGACCCAGTACTTC. It codes for CSAGRGQETQYF.

The rearrangement joins TRBV28 to TRBJ1-1; 7 bases fit TRBD1. Germline V gene sequence: CDR1 MDHEN, CDR2 SYDVKM. The J segment lost 5 bases and the V segment lost 7 bases, leaving 10 bases of the junction unmatched. The CDR3 is 14 amino acids. Written as DNA, the CDR3 is TGTGCCAGCACGGCCGGGACAGTAGGGACTGAAGCTTTCTTT. This translates into CASTAGTVGTEAFF.

This chain links TRBV20-1 with TRBJ2-5, with D perhaps given as TRBD1 or TRBD2 (5 bases each). CDR3 length: 15 residues. Germline CDR1 is DFQATT and CDR2 is SNEGSKA (reference sequence). V lost 2 bases and J lost 5, with 18 bases in between. The CDR3: CSARIKPGSRETQYF. In DNA form, the CDR3 reads TGCAGTGCTAGAATTAAGCCAGGGAGCAGGGAGACCCAGTACTTC.

The gene calls are TRBV20-1 and TRBJ2-5, with unresolved D. The CDR3 runs to 14 residues. Germline loops: CDR1 DFQATT, CDR2 SNEGSKA (reference sequence). V was pared by 2 bases and J by 11 bases, with 21 bases between. The CDR3 coding sequence is TGCAGTGCTAGACGGGCCCCTACCTACAATGAGCAGTACTTC. This encodes CSARRAPTYNEQYF.

The V gene is TRBV28, the J gene TRBJ2-4; 8 bases agree with TRBD1. J gave up 6 bases and V 6 bases, and 7 bases lay outside the gene matches. The CDR3 is 14 amino acids. Germline CDR1 MDHEN, CDR2 SYDVKM. The CDR3: CASSPSRGLNIQYF. The CDR3 nucleotides are TGTGCCAGCAGCCCATCCAGGGGGCTAAACATTCAGTACTTC.

Details on this clonotype: A junction boundary mismatches the germline segment, possibly from a read error. The gene calls are TRBV9 and TRBJ2-1; TRBD2 matches at 13 bases. Germline V gene lookup returns CDR1 SGDLS and CDR2 YYNGEE. The CDR3 length is 20 residues. CDR3 in DNA: TGCGCCAGCAGCGAAGCCCGGACTAGCGGGAGTTTTTGGTCCTACAATGAGCAGTTCTTC. Its protein is CASSEARTSGSFWSYNEQFF.

This clonotype occurred a few times. This chain uses TRBV7-3 with TRBJ2-3; 9 bases align to TRBD2. CDR1 SGHTA and CDR2 FQGTGA come from the germline V gene. V dropped 3 bases and J dropped 4; count of bases not matched to a gene: 2. This CDR3 is 14 amino acids long. This chain's CDR3 is CASSFGLAPDTQYF. CDR3 bases: TGTGCCAGCAGCTTTGGACTAGCGCCAGATACGCAGTATTTT.

The gene calls are TRBV5-1 and TRBJ2-7; D perhaps matches TRBD2 (6 bases). From germline, CDR1 is SGHRS and CDR2 YFSETQ. With 1 base removed from V and 1 base from J, the gap between germline ends came to 12 bases. The CDR3 has 15 residues. In DNA form, the CDR3 reads TGCGCCAGCAGCTTGATCACTAGCTTATCCTACGAGCAGTACTTC. This gives the protein CASSLITSLSYEQYF.